One sample yielded the 7 T cell receptor beta chains listed below, sequenced in a study of vaccination effects on CD4 cells after COVID-19. CD4+ T cells specific for antigen were expanded with viral peptide pools by the ViraFEST assay before sequencing. Cultured cells yielded isolated CD4+ T cells after 10 to 11 days. Vaccinated recipients, who were negative for nucleocapsid antibodies, had no history of SARS-CoV-2 infection. Generated by immunoSEQ multiplex PCR, the TCRdb table keeps only in-frame clones and is missing some. The sample contains about 73,000 clones, more than 60% of which appear only once. These receptors' antigens are unknown. The sample was CD4+ T cells from PBMCs cultured with SARS-CoV-2 spike peptides, taken before COVID-19 vaccination. The source of these receptors is a human donor who received a COVID-19 vaccine.

The rearrangement joins TRBV6-5 to TRBJ1-2; 7 bases line up with TRBD1. V gave up 6 bases and J gave up 7 bases; unmatched junction bases: 11. Germline loops: CDR1 MNHEY, CDR2 SVGAGI. CDR3 length: 14 amino acids. The DNA for the CDR3 is TGTGCCAGCAGAATTCCACAGGGGCCGGGTGGCTACACCTTC. Its translation: CASRIPQGPGGYTF.

This chain connects TRBV7-2 to TRBJ2-5; possible D gene TRBD2, 5 bases. V was pared by 5 bases and J by 0 bases, with 10 bases between. The CDR3 totals 14 residues. Germline V gene sequence: CDR1 SGHTA, CDR2 FQGNSA. The CDR3 sequence is CASSRRANQETQYF. The CDR3 DNA reads as TGTGCCAGCAGCAGGCGGGCTAACCAAGAGACCCAGTACTTC.

V usage is TRBV19 and J usage is TRBJ2-3, with 10 positions matching TRBD1. This CDR3 spans 14 amino acids. Germline trimming cut 7 bases from V and 2 bases from J; bases unmatched to any gene: 3. Germline values: CDR1 LNHDA, CDR2 SQIVND (reference sequence). The CDR3 sequence is CASKTGGNTDTQYF. The CDR3 region has the DNA TGTGCCAGTAAGACAGGGGGCAACACAGATACGCAGTATTTT.

In this sample, this clone turned up once. The rearrangement uses TRBV5-1 and TRBJ2-7, with D possibly matching TRBD2 (6 bases). There are 14 residues in the CDR3. Germline CDR1 is SGHRS and CDR2 is YFSETQ. Trimming pared 5 bases from V and 0 bases from J, leaving 12 bases between. CDR3 DNA: TGCGCCAGCAGGCGGGACGCGAGCTCCTACGAGCAGTACGTC. Translating it yields CASRRDASSYEQYV.

The table lists this clone with a count of one. The chain uses TRBV18 and TRBJ2-7, with D possibly TRBD1 on 5 matching bases. V shed 6 bases and J shed 2 bases, with 11 bases lying between them. CDR1 is KGHSH and CDR2 is LQKENI in the germline V gene. This CDR3 has 13 amino acids. Written as DNA, the CDR3 is TGTGCCAGCTCGCTTTTGACAGCCTACGAGCAGTACGTC. Its protein is CASSLLTAYEQYV.

The genes are TRBV18 and TRBJ2-5; 7 bases map to TRBD1. The ends lost 1 base at V and 1 base at J; junction bases unmatched: 0. Per the germline V gene, CDR1 is KGHSH and CDR2 is LQKENI. This CDR3 is 14 amino acids long. Here the CDR3 reads CASSPRDSQETQYF. In nucleotides, the CDR3 is TGTGCCAGCTCACCACGGGACAGCCAAGAGACCCAGTACTTC.

The chain employs TRBV29-1 and TRBJ2-3, with 10 bases lining up with TRBD2. V lost 6 bases, J lost 2 bases, and 8 bases stayed unmatched. Germline V gives CDR1 SQVTM, CDR2 ANQGSEA. This CDR3 is built from 15 residues. As DNA, the CDR3 is TGCAGCGTGCACACCGGGACTAGCGCCACAGATACGCAGTATTTT. It is translated as CSVHTGTSATDTQYF.